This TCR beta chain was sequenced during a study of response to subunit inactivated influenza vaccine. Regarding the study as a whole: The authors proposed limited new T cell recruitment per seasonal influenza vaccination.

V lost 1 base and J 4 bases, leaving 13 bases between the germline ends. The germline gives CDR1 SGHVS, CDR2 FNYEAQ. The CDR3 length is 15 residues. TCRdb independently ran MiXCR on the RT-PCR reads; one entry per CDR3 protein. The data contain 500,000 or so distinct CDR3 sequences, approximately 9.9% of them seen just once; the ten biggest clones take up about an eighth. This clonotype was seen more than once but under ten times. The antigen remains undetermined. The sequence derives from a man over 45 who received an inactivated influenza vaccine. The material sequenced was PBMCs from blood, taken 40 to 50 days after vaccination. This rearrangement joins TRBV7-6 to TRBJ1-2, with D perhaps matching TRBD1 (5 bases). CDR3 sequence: CASSLGAGQGYGYTF. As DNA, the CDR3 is TGTGCCAGCAGCTTAGGAGCAGGGCAGGGCTATGGCTACACCTTC.